This T cell receptor (beta chain) was sequenced for a study of blood T cell repertoires in COVID-19 (dated by TCRdb to the early 2020s). At the level of the whole study: Collaborator samples came from the United States, Italy and Spain and covered acute and convalescent phases of COVID-19. The prospective study material was composed of cDNA or gDNA derived from T cells, B-cell-depleted T cells, or PBMCs. The sample metadata nearly always contained a de-identified subject ID, COVID-19 status, age in years and sex. Samples were obtained from the ongoing ImmuneRACE study (first 160 participants) and from some 1,200 subjects provided by 6 global collaborators. Where available, HLA class I and class II types were taken from metadata supplied by the sample provider and were not determined by assay-based typing. The repertoires were released in a freely available public database intended as a resource for research on the immune response to SARS-CoV-2. Subjects who had been exposed to COVID-19, were actively infected with it, or had recovered from it provided the deeply sampled blood TCRbeta repertoires that made up the dataset.

With regard to this clone: This receptor's antigen is unknown. Base quality data are lacking; no much larger clone is found one base away.

TCRbeta CDR3 regions were amplified from genomic DNA by means of the immunoSEQ Assay, a bias-controlled multiplex PCR. In the source study's methods: The number of nucleated cells in each sample was estimated from the amplification of reference gene primers within the assay. To quantify the absolute abundance of each unique TCRbeta CDR3 rearrangement, sequence reads were collapsed and filtered. For each sample, productive Simpson clonality was calculated as the square root of Simpson's diversity index across productive rearrangements. As stored in TCRdb, this immuneACCESS dataset retains in-frame rearrangements with V and J assigned. A fraction of the clones does not appear; measured against another copy, unresolved V genes explain less than half of the discrepancy, and the remainder lacks a known reason. V and J calls and clone size are as listed in that table; D and trimming were resolved from the DNA. The sample has almost 50,000 clones on record, about 63% of them singletons. The top ten clonotypes cover about 9% of the sample.

Each collaborating institution followed its own protocols to collect whole blood in K2EDTA tubes. Collaborator samples were shipped for TCRbeta analysis as frozen whole blood, isolated PBMCs, or DNA extracted from either sample type. V and J are trimmed by 1 base and 5 bases, and the gene matches miss 1 base of the junction. The CDR3 runs 13 residues from the cysteine to the phenylalanine. This entry keeps only the CDR3 DNA: 39 bases, framed from base 1. CDR1 is given as LGHNT and CDR2 as FRNRAP, both from the germline V gene. The research as a whole found: The amount of clinical and demographic metadata varied by source and participant and was provided uncurated.

The sequencing sample was made of peripheral blood. The source is a woman aged 70 to 79 with acute or convalescent COVID-19. The chain joins TRBV12-5 to TRBJ1-1; 7 bases in between match TRBD1. The CDR3 protein is CASGLETGTEAFF. The DNA reads TGTGCTAGTGGTTTGGAGACAGGGACTGAAGCTTTCTTT.